The 5 T cell receptor beta chains in this list originate from one sample, sequenced in a study of blood T cell repertoires in COVID-19. Assay: immunoSEQ multiplex PCR; the TCRdb copy retains only in-frame clones and omits some. Altogether 200,000 to 250,000 clones are present, 70% to 90% being singletons, with the ten largest covering more than 1.4%. Source material: peripheral blood. The receptors here all came from a man between 18 and 29 years old with active or convalescent COVID-19.

The rearrangement joins TRBV3-1 (or the pseudogene TRBV3-2) to TRBJ1-2; possibly TRBD1 for D (6 bases). V was clipped by 4 bases and J by 8 bases, with 14 bases between them. The CDR3 has 13 amino acids. Germline V gene data show CDR1 as LGHDT and CDR2 as YNNKEL (reference sequence). CDR3 sequence (DNA): TGTGCCAGCAGCCCCGGACAGTCAGTAGGCTACACCTTC. This gives the protein CASSPGQSVGYTF.

This clone was counted between two and nine times. The chain carries TRBV7-8 and TRBJ1-2, with D perhaps matching TRBD1 (5 bases). V lost 1 base and J 7 bases, leaving 25 bases between the germline ends. The length of the CDR3 is 18 residues. CDR1 is SGHVS and CDR2 is FQNEAQ in the germline V gene. In DNA, the CDR3 is TGTGCCAGCAGCTTAGAGGGCAGGGCAGGTCCCTACCCAACTGGCTACACCTTC. It codes for CASSLEGRAGPYPTGYTF.

The rearrangement uses TRBV5-1 and TRBJ2-7, with 7 bases lining up with TRBD1. Germline V lookup: CDR1 SGHRS, CDR2 YFSETQ. The CDR3 has 16 residues. V was pared by 2 bases and J by 3 bases, with 11 bases of the junction left unmatched. The CDR3 DNA sequence: TGCGCCAGCAGCTTTACCCTGACAGGGATCAGCTACGAGCAGTACTTC. Amino acids: CASSFTLTGISYEQYF. Combining the CDR3 with reference TRBV5-1 and TRBJ2-7 gives the whole variable domain KAGVTQTPRYLIKTRGQQVTLSCSPISGHRSVSWYQQTPGQGLQFLFEYFSETQRNKGNFPGRFSGRQFSNSRSEMNVSTLELGDSALYLCASSFTLTGISYEQYFGPGTRLTVT.

The chain uses TRBV7-9 and TRBJ2-4; the D is unclear. CDR1 and CDR2 from the germline V gene are SEHNR and FQNEAQ (reference sequence). This CDR3 comprises 14 residues. V lost 2 bases and J lost 9, with 14 bases in between. The DNA for the CDR3 is TGTGCCAGCAGCTTAACCGCTGGTTCGGGCATTCAGTACTTC. Protein product: CASSLTAGSGIQYF.

This clone was observed a single time. The chain joins TRBV7-8 to TRBJ1-3; unclear D gene. There are 16 residues in the CDR3. Germline CDR1 is SGHVS and CDR2 is FQNEAQ. V dropped 3 bases and J dropped 4 bases, with 16 bases sitting between them. For the CDR3, the DNA is TGTGCCAGCAGCTTGGCCCTCGGGAGGTGGGGAAACACCATATATTTT. It translates to CASSLALGRWGNTIYF.